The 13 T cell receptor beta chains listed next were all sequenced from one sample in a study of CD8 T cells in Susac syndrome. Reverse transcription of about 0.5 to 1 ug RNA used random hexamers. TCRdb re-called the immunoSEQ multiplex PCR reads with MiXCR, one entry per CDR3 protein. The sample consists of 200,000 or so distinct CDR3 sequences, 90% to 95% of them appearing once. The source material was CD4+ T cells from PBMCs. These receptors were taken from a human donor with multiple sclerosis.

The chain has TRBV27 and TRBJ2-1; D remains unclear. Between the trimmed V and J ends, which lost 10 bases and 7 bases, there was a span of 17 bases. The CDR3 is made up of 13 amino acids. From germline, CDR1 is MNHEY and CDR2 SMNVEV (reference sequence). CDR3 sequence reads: CATSVVPENEQFF. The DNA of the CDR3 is TGTGCCACCTCGGTCGTTCCCGAGAATGAGCAGTTCTTC.

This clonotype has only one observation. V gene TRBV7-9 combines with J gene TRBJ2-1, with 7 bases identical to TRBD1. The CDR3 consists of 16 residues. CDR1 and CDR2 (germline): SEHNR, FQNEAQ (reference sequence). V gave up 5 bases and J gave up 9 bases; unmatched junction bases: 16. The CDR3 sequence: CASSRKGAPQFIEQFF. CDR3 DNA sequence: TGTGCCAGCAGCAGAAAGGGGGCCCCACAGTTCATTGAGCAGTTCTTC.

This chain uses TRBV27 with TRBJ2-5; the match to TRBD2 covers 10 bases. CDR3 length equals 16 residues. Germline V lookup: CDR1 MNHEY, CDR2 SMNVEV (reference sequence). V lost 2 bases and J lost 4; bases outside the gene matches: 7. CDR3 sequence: CASSLEKRGGRETQYF. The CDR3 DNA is TGTGCCAGCAGTTTAGAAAAGCGGGGGGGCCGAGAGACCCAGTACTTC.

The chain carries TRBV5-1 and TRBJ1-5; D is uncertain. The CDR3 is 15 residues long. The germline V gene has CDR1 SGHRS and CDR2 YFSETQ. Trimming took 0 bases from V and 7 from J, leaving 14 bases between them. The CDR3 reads CASSLGGSSTQPQHF. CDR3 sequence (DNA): TGCGCCAGCAGCTTGGGAGGGAGCAGTACCCAGCCCCAGCATTTT.

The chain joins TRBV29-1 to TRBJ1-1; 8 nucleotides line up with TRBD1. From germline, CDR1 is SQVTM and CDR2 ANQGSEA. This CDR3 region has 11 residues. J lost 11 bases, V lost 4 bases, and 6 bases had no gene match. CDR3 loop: CSVGRGQGAFF. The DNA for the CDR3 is TGCAGCGTTGGCAGGGGGCAGGGTGCTTTCTTT.

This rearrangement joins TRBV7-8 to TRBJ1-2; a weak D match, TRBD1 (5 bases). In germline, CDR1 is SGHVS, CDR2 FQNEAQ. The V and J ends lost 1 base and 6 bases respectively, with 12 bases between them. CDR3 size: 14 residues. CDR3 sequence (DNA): TGTGCCAGCAGCTTAGGAGCGGACACTCATGGCTACACCTTC. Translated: CASSLGADTHGYTF.

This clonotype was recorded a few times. CDR3 bases: TGTGCCAGCAGTCTCCGTGCGGATGGCTACACCTTC. Translating it yields CASSLRADGYTF. The rearrangement links TRBV12-3 or TRBV12-4 to TRBJ1-2; D remains ambiguous. Trimming stripped 5 bases from V and 6 bases from J, with 10 bases between. The CDR3 runs 12 residues.

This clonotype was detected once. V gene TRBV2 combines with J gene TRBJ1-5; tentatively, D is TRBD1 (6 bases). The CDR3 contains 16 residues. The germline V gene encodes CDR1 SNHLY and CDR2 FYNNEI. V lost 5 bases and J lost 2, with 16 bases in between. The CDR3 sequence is CASSPTGREGNQPQHF. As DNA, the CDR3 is TGTGCCAGCAGTCCCACAGGGAGGGAGGGCAATCAGCCCCAGCATTTT. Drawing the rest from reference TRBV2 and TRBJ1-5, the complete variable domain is EPEVTQTPSHQVTQMGQEVILRCVPISNHLYFYWYRQILGQKVEFLVSFYNNEISEKSEIFDDQFSVERPDGSNFTLKIRSTKLEDSAMYFCASSPTGREGNQPQHFGDGTRLSIL.

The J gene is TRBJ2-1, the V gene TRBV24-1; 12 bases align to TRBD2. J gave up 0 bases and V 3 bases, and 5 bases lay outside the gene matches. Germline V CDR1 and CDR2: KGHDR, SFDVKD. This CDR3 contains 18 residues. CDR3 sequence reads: CATSDPLAGGSSYNEQFF. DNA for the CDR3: TGTGCCACCAGTGATCCACTAGCGGGAGGTTCCTCCTACAATGAGCAGTTCTTC.

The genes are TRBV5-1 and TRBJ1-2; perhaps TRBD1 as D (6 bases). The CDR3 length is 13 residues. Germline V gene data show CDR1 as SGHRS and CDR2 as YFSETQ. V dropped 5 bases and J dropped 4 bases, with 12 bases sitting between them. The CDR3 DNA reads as TGCGCCAGCAGATTATCAGGGGCCTATGGCTACACCTTC. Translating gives CASRLSGAYGYTF.

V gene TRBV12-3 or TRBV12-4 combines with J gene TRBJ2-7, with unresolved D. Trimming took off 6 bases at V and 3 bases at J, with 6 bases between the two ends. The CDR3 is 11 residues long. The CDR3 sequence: CASSNHYEQYF. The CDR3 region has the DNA TGTGCCAGCAGCAATCACTACGAGCAGTACTTC.

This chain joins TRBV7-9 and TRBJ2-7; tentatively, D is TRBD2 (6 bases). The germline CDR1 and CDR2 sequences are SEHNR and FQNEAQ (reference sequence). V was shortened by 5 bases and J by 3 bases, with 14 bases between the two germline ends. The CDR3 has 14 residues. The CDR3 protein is CASSPRTTHYEQYF. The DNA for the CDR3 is TGTGCCAGCAGCCCGAGGACTACCCACTACGAGCAGTACTTC.

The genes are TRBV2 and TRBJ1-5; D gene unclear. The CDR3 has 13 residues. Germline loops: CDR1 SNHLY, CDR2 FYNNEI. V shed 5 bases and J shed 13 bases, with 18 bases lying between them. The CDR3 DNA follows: TGTGCCAGCAGTCCTGGGTCCCCTTCGGGACAGCATTTT. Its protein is CASSPGSPSGQHF.